This TCR beta chain was obtained from a study of identical twins. Study results and caveats: Alpha sequences out of frame and shared by twins had excess low generation probability. Part of the zero-insertion signal could reflect confounding by invariant MAIT and iNKT cells.

The sample holds many counts of this clonotype. Its specificity is not known. V was cut by 0 bases and J by 0 bases, with 10 bases left in between. This CDR3 comprises 15 residues. Germline V gene data show CDR1 as SGHRS and CDR2 as YFSETQ. Template switching, a step in the protocol, added a universal primer site, and cDNA carried unique molecular identifiers. Each CDR3 protein is one row after TCRdb ran MiXCR on the 5' RACE reads. The repertoire holds about 890,000 distinct CDR3 sequences, with over 9% as singletons. These same data were also listed under a study on yellow fever vaccine responses in identical twins.

This TCR derives from a woman between 18 and 29 years old in good health. The J gene is TRBJ2-7, the V gene TRBV5-1; no firm D call. Sequenced material: PBMCs. The CDR3 DNA is TGCGCCAGCAGCTTGGCCGTAGGGTTCTCCTACGAGCAGTACTTC. Translating gives CASSLAVGFSYEQYF.